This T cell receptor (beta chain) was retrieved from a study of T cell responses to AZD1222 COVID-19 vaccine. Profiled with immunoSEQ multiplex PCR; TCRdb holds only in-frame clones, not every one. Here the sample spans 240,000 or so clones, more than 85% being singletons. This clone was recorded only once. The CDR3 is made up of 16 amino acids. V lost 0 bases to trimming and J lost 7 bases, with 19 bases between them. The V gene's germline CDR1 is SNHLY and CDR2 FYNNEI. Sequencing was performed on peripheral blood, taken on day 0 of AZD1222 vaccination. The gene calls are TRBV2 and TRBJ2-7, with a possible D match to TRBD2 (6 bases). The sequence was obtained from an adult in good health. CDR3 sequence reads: CASSEAFRHRAGEQYF. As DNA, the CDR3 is TGTGCCAGCAGTGAAGCCTTCCGACACCGGGCGGGGGAGCAGTACTTC.